The 26 T cell receptor beta chains below come from one sample, sequenced in a study of breast tumors, draining lymph nodes, adjacent tissues. TCRdb reanalysed the multiplex PCR reads using MiXCR and keeps one entry per CDR3 protein. This table has about 130,000 distinct CDR3 sequences, 21% appearing once. Samples came from axillary lymph nodes draining the breast cancer. The sample comprised axillary lymph node tissue. Receptors originate from a female donor with breast cancer. Some clones in this sample may be carry-over from other donors' samples.

The V gene is TRBV10-1, the J gene TRBJ2-7; TRBD1 is a possible D gene (5 bases). Germline V gene data show CDR1 as WNHNN and CDR2 as SYGVQD (reference sequence). V dropped 2 bases and J dropped 5 bases, with 7 bases sitting between them. This CDR3 region has 12 residues. CDR3 amino acids: CASSETGHEQYF. Written as DNA, the CDR3 is TGCGCCAGCAGTGAGACAGGCCACGAGCAGTACTTC.

This clonotype was counted many times. The chain employs TRBV4-2 and TRBJ2-7, with D possibly being TRBD2 (6 bases). Germline V gene data show CDR1 as LGHNA and CDR2 as YNFKEQ. Trimming took 8 bases from V and 0 from J, leaving 14 bases between them. The CDR3 is made up of 14 amino acids. CDR3: CASRKGGNSYEQYF. The CDR3 DNA is TGTGCCAGCCGAAAGGGCGGGAACTCCTACGAGCAGTACTTC.

The sample holds many counts of this clonotype. The rearrangement joins TRBV2 to TRBJ2-5, with no clear D. Trimming shortened V by 11 bases and J by 2 bases, and 9 bases separated the two germline ends. CDR1 and CDR2 (germline): SNHLY, FYNNEI. The CDR3 is 11 residues long. The CDR3 loop reads CAGKRQETQYF. The CDR3, as DNA: TGTGCCGGCAAACGTCAAGAGACCCAGTACTTC.

This clonotype was found many times. The chain is built from TRBV28 and TRBJ2-3; 11 positions agree with TRBD2. This CDR3 is 16 amino acids long. Germline assignment: CDR1 MDHEN and CDR2 SYDVKM. The V segment lost 5 bases and the J segment 2 bases; nucleotides outside the gene matches: 6. The chain's CDR3 is CASSPRLAGNTDTQYF. CDR3 sequence (DNA): TGTGCCAGCAGTCCCCGACTAGCGGGGAACACAGATACGCAGTATTTT.

At least ten counts were recorded for this clonotype. The J gene is TRBJ2-1, the V gene TRBV28; 11 bases are shared with TRBD1. Germline CDR1 and CDR2: MDHEN and SYDVKM. The CDR3 consists of 16 residues. V was clipped by 6 bases and J by 6 bases; unmatched bases: 10. The CDR3 bases are TGTGCCAGCAGGGGGGGACAGGGGGTCAGCCTCAATGAGCAGTTCTTC. Its translation: CASRGGQGVSLNEQFF.

This clonotype was observed at least ten times. The chain is built from TRBV4-1 and TRBJ2-2; weak D call: TRBD2 (5 bases). The CDR3 has 18 amino acids. From germline, CDR1 is MGHRA and CDR2 YSYEKL. The V gene lost 1 base and the J gene lost 0 bases, with 15 bases spanning the gap. CDR3 loop: CASSQVLGKGTNTGELFF. The CDR3, as DNA: TGCGCCAGCAGCCAAGTCCTCGGGAAGGGAACGAACACCGGGGAGCTGTTTTTT.

This clonotype was seen a handful of times. The J gene is TRBJ1-4, the V gene TRBV27; 9 bases map to TRBD1. CDR1 and CDR2 (germline): MNHEY, SMNVEV (reference sequence). The ends lost 10 bases at V and 7 bases at J; junction bases unmatched: 4. This CDR3 region has 12 residues. The CDR3 region is CATGQGFEKLFF. DNA of the CDR3: TGTGCCACCGGACAGGGGTTTGAAAAACTGTTTTTT. Full variable domain (missing parts from reference TRBV27 and TRBJ1-4): EAQVTQNPRYLITVTGKKLTVTCSQNMNHEYMSWYRQDPGLGLRQIYYSMNVEVTDKGDVPEGYKVSRKEKRNFPLILESPSPNQTSLYFCATGQGFEKLFFGSGTQLSVL.

This clonotype was counted at least ten times. The chain combines TRBV5-1 with TRBJ1-2; weak D call: TRBD1 (5 bases). The CDR3 contains 13 residues. Trimming pared 4 bases from V and 10 bases from J, leaving 17 bases between. The germline V gene has CDR1 SGHRS and CDR2 YFSETQ. CDR3 sequence reads: CASSPGASVVYTF. The CDR3 region has the DNA TGCGCCAGCAGCCCCGGGGCCTCTGTCGTCTACACCTTC.

This clonotype was seen at least ten times. V gene TRBV12-3 or TRBV12-4 combines with J gene TRBJ2-1, with 11 bases matching TRBD2. The CDR3 totals 17 residues. V was clipped by 0 bases and J by 9 bases; unmatched bases: 10. The DNA of the CDR3 is TGTGCCAGCAGTTTAGCTAGCGGGAGGGCCTTTTATGGTGAGCAGTTCTTC. The encoded protein is CASSLASGRAFYGEQFF.

This clonotype was detected ten times or more. V usage is TRBV5-1 and J usage is TRBJ2-3, with D perhaps TRBD1 (6 bases). Trimming took 5 bases from V and 2 from J, leaving 12 bases between them. This CDR3 contains 14 residues. Germline V gene sequence: CDR1 SGHRS, CDR2 YFSETQ. Here the CDR3 DNA reads TGCGCCAGCAGGGTGGGGGCGCCCACAGATACGCAGTATTTT. Its protein product is CASRVGAPTDTQYF.

This clonotype appeared many times. This chain links TRBV28 with TRBJ2-5; TRBD2 is a possible D gene (5 bases). Germline CDR1 MDHEN, CDR2 SYDVKM. Trimming cost V 4 bases and J 3 bases, with 15 bases left between them. CDR3 length: 15 residues. The CDR3 nucleotides read TGTGCCAGCAGTTCCCACGGTCCACTAGAAGAGACCCAGTACTTC. Translating gives CASSSHGPLEETQYF.

This clonotype was observed at least ten times. The gene calls are TRBV4-1 and TRBJ2-2; 7 bases fit TRBD2. CDR3 length: 15 residues. The trim removed 0 bases at V and 5 bases at J, leaving 3 bases unmatched. Germline V lookup: CDR1 MGHRA, CDR2 YSYEKL. In DNA, the CDR3 is TGCGCCAGCAGCCAAGATCCAGCGGGAACCGGGGAGCTGTTTTTT. Translation: CASSQDPAGTGELFF.

Concerning this clonotype: This may be a read error: a much more frequent sequence differs by one nucleotide. This chain links TRBV6-1 with TRBJ1-3, with D perhaps TRBD1 (5 bases). This CDR3 has 15 amino acids. Between the trimmed V and J ends, which lost 1 base and 4 bases, there was a span of 11 bases. The germline CDR1 and CDR2 sequences are MNHNS and SASEGT. CDR3 DNA sequence: TGTGCCAGCAGTGAAGTAAAGGGGAGGGGAAACACCATATATTTT. Translating it yields CASSEVKGRGNTIYF.

This clonotype was counted at least ten times. CDR3 nucleotides: TGTGCCAGCAGCTTGGGGGGGACTCAAAGTTACACAGATACGCAGTATTTT. It translates to CASSLGGTQSYTDTQYF. This chain uses TRBV5-6 with TRBJ2-3; the D gene is possibly TRBD2 (6 bases). The CDR3 extends over 17 amino acids. Per germline, CDR1 SGHDT and CDR2 YYEEEE. V was clipped by 0 bases and J by 2 bases, with 16 bases between them.

In the case of this clonotype: A much larger clone lies a single base off, so this may be a read error. This rearrangement joins TRBV12-3 or TRBV12-4 to TRBJ1-3; D is possibly TRBD1 (5 bases). This CDR3 is 15 amino acids long. Trimming stripped 4 bases from V and 4 bases from J, with 14 bases between. CDR3 in DNA: TGTGCCAGCAGTTCAGGGAGCACTGCAGGAAACACCATATATTTT. It encodes CASSSGSTAGNTIYF.

Details on this clonotype: A read error may account for a junction end that differs from germline. In DNA, the CDR3 is TGTGACAGTAGTACCCGGGCCCTAGGGGGGACCCAGTACTTC. Its translation is CDSSTRALGGTQYF. The gene calls are TRBV19 and TRBJ2-5, with D perhaps matching TRBD1 (6 bases). Germline V gene lookup returns CDR1 LNHDA and CDR2 SQIVND (reference sequence). The CDR3 contains 14 residues.

This clonotype has a count of ten or more. The chain recombines TRBV5-6 with TRBJ1-4; D remains unclear. Trimming left V 0 bases short and J 0 bases short, with 9 bases between. Germline assignment: CDR1 SGHDT and CDR2 YYEEEE. The CDR3 runs to 16 residues. CDR3 residues: CASSLAGRATNEKLFF. CDR3 DNA: TGTGCCAGCAGCTTGGCCGGACGGGCAACTAATGAAAAACTGTTTTTT.

The table lists this clonotype with many counts. The V call is TRBV7-3, the J call TRBJ2-3, with no clear D. This CDR3 has 13 amino acids. The germline gives CDR1 SGHTA, CDR2 FQGTGA. The V gene lost 2 bases and the J gene lost 3 bases, with 6 bases spanning the gap. The CDR3 sequence is CASSLARTDTQYF. In DNA form, the CDR3 reads TGTGCCAGCAGCTTAGCTAGGACAGATACGCAGTATTTT.

This clonotype was picked up many times. The chain joins TRBV2 to TRBJ2-2; 11 nucleotides match TRBD2. Germline lookup yields CDR1 SNHLY and CDR2 FYNNEI. The CDR3 runs 16 residues. With 6 bases clipped from V and 5 bases from J, the junction kept 8 bases outside the gene matches. The CDR3 bases are TGTGCCAGCAGGGGGTCTAGCGGGAGGTCTACCGGGGAGCTGTTTTTT. Its protein is CASRGSSGRSTGELFF.

The chain combines TRBV28 with TRBJ1-2, with 9 bases aligning to TRBD1. From germline, CDR1 is MDHEN and CDR2 SYDVKM. The CDR3 has 14 residues. J gave up 8 bases and V 3 bases, and 7 bases lay outside the gene matches. The CDR3 loop is CASSFGWTGDGYTF. The CDR3 nucleotides read TGTGCCAGCAGTTTCGGGTGGACAGGGGACGGCTACACCTTC.

This clonotype has at least ten counts. The rearrangement joins TRBV5-1 to TRBJ1-6; 9 bases are a match to TRBD1. With V trimmed by 4 bases and J by 8 bases, 4 bases remained unmatched. Per the germline V gene, CDR1 is SGHRS and CDR2 is YFSETQ. This CDR3 spans 14 amino acids. Here the CDR3 DNA reads TGCGCCAGCAGCAGAAGGACAGGGGATTCACCCCTCCACTTT. Its translation: CASSRRTGDSPLHF. The full variable domain, its missing parts supplied by reference TRBV5-1 and TRBJ1-6, is KAGVTQTPRYLIKTRGQQVTLSCSPISGHRSVSWYQQTPGQGLQFLFEYFSETQRNKGNFPGRFSGRQFSNSRSEMNVSTLELGDSALYLCASSRRTGDSPLHFGNGTRLTVT.

This clonotype was observed many times. The CDR3 region is CASSLGVLAGASYEQYF. CDR3 in DNA: TGTGCCAGCAGCTTAGGGGTCCTAGCGGGAGCCTCCTACGAGCAGTACTTC. V usage is TRBV11-3 and J usage is TRBJ2-7; 10 nucleotides agree with TRBD2. The germline V gene has CDR1 SGHNT and CDR2 YENEEA. Germline trimming cut 1 base from V and 0 bases from J; bases unmatched to any gene: 6. The CDR3 totals 17 residues. The complete variable domain, with remaining parts taken from reference TRBV11-3 and TRBJ2-7, reads EAGVVQSPRYKIIEKKQPVAFWCNPISGHNTLYWYLQNLGQGPELLIRYENEEAVDDSQLPKDRFSAERLKGVDSTLKIQPAELGDSAVYLCASSLGVLAGASYEQYFGPGTRLTVT.

This clonotype was counted at least ten times. V usage is TRBV20-1 and J usage is TRBJ1-2; 8 nucleotides agree with TRBD1. Germline V gives CDR1 DFQATT, CDR2 SNEGSKA (reference sequence). V lost 4 bases and J lost 4; bases outside the gene matches: 8. The CDR3 is 14 amino acids. The CDR3 coding sequence is TGCAGTGCTACGACAGGGGACCTACTCTATGGCTACACCTTC. Translating gives CSATTGDLLYGYTF.

The chain recombines TRBV19 with TRBJ1-5, with D hard to call. The germline CDR1 and CDR2 sequences are LNHDA and SQIVND (reference sequence). The V gene lost 9 bases and the J gene lost 3 bases, with 15 bases spanning the gap. The CDR3 is made up of 14 amino acids. The CDR3 region is CASQEGYTNQPQHF. As DNA, the CDR3 is TGTGCCAGCCAAGAGGGTTATACCAATCAGCCCCAGCATTTT.

This clonotype was observed many times. This chain uses TRBV4-2 with TRBJ2-7; 9 bases align to TRBD2. Germline V gives CDR1 LGHNA, CDR2 YNFKEQ. With V trimmed by 5 bases and J by 3 bases, 5 bases remained unmatched. This CDR3 has 14 amino acids. CDR3 bases: TGTGCCAGCAGCGAAAGCGGGAGGCACTACGAGCAGTACTTC. It yields the protein CASSESGRHYEQYF.

The table lists this clonotype with many counts. The chain recombines TRBV6-5 with TRBJ1-2, with unresolved D. Trimming took 6 bases from V and 4 from J, leaving 12 bases between them. Germline V gene lookup returns CDR1 MNHEY and CDR2 SVGAGI. The CDR3 is 13 amino acids. The CDR3 sequence: CASSATRSYGYTF. The CDR3 DNA follows: TGTGCCAGCAGCGCTACTAGAAGCTATGGCTACACCTTC.